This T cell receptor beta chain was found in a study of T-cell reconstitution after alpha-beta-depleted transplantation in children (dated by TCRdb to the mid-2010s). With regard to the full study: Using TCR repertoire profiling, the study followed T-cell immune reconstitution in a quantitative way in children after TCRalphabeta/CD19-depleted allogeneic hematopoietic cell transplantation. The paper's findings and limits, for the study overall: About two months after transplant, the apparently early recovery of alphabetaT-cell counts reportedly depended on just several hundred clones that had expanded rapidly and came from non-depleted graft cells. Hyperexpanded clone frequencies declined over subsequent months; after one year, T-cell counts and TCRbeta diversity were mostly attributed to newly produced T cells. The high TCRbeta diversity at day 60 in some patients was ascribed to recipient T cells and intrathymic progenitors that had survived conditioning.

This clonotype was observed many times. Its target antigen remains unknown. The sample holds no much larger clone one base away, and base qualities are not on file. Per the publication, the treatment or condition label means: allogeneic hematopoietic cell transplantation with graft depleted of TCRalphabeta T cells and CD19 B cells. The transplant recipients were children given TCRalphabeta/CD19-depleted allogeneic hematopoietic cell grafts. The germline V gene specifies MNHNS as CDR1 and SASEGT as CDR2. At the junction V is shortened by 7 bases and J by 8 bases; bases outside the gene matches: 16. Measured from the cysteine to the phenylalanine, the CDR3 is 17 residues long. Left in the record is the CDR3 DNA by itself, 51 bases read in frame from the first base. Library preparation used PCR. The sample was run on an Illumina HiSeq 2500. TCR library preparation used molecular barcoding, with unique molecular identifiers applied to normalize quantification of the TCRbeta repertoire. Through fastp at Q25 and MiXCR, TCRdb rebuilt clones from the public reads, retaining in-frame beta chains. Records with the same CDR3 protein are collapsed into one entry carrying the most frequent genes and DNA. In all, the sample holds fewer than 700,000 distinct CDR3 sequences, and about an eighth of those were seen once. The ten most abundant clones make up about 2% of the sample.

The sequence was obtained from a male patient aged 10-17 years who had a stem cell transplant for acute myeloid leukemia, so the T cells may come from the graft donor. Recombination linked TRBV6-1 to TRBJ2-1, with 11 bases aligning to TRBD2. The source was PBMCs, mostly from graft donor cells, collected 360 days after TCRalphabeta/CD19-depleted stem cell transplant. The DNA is TGTGCCAGCACCGACTCGTCGGCTAGCGGGAGGCGGGATGAGCAGTTCTTC. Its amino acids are CASTDSSASGRRDEQFF.